This TCR beta chain comes out of a study of T cells in localized non-small cell lung cancer. On this clone: The antigen remains undetermined.

General observations from the study: Only one tumor region was sequenced, so heterogeneity remains possible. Adjacent lung was found to contain a median about 55 of the top 100 tumor clones. Among the tissues sampled, uninvolved adjacent lung had the highest T cell clonality, above tumor.

The V segment lost 0 bases and the J segment 6 bases; nucleotides outside the gene matches: 4. CDR1 MNHNY and CDR2 SVGAGI come from the germline V gene (reference sequence). There are 16 residues in the CDR3. The data were produced by immunoSEQ multiplex PCR, yet TCRdb's version contains in-frame clones alone and is incomplete. The data show around 40,000 clones, 65% to 90% seen once. This sequence originates from a man between 40 and 70 years old with stage II lung adenocarcinoma. V and J are TRBV6-6 and TRBJ2-2, with 10 nucleotides matching TRBD2. Source: PBMCs, taken before any cancer treatment. The CDR3 bases are TGTGCCAGCAGTTACTCGAGGCTAGCGGGAGCCGGGGAGCTGTTTTTT. Encoded protein: CASSYSRLAGAGELFF.